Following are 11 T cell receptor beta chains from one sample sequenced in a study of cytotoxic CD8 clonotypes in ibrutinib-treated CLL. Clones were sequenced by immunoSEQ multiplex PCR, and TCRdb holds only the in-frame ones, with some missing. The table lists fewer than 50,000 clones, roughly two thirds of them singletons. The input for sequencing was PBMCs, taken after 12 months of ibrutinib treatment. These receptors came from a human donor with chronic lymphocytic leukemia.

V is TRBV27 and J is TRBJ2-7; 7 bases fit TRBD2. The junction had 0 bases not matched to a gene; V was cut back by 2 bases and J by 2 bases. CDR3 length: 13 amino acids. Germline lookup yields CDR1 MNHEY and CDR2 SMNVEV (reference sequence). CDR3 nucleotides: TGTGCCAGCAGTTTAGCGGGAGCCTACGAGCAGTACTTC. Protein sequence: CASSLAGAYEQYF.

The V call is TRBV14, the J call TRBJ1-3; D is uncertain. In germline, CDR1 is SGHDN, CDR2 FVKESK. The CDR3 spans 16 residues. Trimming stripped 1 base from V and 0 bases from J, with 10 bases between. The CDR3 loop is CASSQGQQFSGNTIYF. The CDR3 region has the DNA TGTGCCAGCAGCCAAGGTCAGCAATTCTCTGGAAACACCATATATTTT. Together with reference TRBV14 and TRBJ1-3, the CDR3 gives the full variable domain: EAGVTQFPSHSVIEKGQTVTLRCDPISGHDNLYWYRRVMGKEIKFLLHFVKESKQDESGMPNNRFLAERTGGTYSTLKVQPAELEDSGVYFCASSQGQQFSGNTIYFGEGSWLTVV.

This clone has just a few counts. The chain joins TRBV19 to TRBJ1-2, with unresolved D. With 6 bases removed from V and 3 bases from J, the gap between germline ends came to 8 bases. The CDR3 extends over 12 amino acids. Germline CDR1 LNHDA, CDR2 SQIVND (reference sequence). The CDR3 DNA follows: TGTGCCAGTAGAAGAGGTGACTATGGCTACACCTTC. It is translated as CASRRGDYGYTF.

The CDR3 nucleotides read TGTGCCAGCATAGAGTCGGGGAGGACGGATGAGCAGTACTTC. It yields the protein CASIESGRTDEQYF. The chain employs TRBV28 and TRBJ2-7; a weak D match, TRBD2 (6 bases). In germline, CDR1 is MDHEN, CDR2 SYDVKM. The CDR3 length is 14 residues. Trimming pared 7 bases from V and 7 bases from J, leaving 20 bases between. Full variable domain (missing parts from reference TRBV28 and TRBJ2-7): DVKVTQSSRYLVKRTGEKVFLECVQDMDHENMFWYRQDPGLGLRLIYFSYDVKMKEKGDIPEGYSVSREKKERFSLILESASTNQTSMYLCASIESGRTDEQYFGPGTRLTVT.

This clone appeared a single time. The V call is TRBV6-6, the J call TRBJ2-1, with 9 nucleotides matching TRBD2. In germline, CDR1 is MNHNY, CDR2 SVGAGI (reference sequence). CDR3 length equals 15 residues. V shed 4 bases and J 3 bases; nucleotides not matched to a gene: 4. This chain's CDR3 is CASSSNSGSYNEQFF. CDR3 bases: TGTGCCAGCAGTTCCAATAGCGGGAGCTACAATGAGCAGTTCTTC.

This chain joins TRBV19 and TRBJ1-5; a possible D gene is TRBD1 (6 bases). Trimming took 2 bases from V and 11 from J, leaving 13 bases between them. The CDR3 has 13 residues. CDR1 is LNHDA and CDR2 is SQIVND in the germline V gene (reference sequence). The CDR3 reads CASSIPGGSSQHF. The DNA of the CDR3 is TGTGCCAGTAGTATACCGGGGGGCTCGTCCCAGCATTTT.

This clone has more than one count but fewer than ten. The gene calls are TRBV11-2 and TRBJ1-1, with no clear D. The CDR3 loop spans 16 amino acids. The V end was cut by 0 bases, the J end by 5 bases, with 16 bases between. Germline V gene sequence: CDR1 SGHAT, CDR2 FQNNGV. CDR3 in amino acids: CASSLEFGQKGTEAFF. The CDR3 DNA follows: TGTGCCAGCAGCTTAGAGTTTGGCCAAAAAGGGACTGAAGCTTTCTTT.

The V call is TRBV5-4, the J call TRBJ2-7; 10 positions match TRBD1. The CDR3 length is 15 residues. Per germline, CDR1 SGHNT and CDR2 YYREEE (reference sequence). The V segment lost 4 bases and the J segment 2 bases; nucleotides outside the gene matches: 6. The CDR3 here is CASSRPGTGAYEQYF. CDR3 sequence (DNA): TGTGCCAGCAGCCGTCCCGGGACAGGGGCCTACGAGCAGTACTTC.

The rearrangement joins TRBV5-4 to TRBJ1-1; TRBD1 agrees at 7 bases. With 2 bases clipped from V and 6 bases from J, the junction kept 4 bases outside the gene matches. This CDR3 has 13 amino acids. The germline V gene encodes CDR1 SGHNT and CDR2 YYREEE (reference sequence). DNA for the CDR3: TGTGCCAGCAGCTTAAACAGGGGACCTGAAGCTTTCTTT. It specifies CASSLNRGPEAFF.

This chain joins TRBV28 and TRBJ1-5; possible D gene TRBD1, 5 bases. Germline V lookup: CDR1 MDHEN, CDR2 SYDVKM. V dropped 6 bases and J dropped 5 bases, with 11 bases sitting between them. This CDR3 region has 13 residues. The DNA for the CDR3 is TGTGCCAGCAGCTCCGGGGGGGATCAGCCCCAGCATTTT. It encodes CASSSGGDQPQHF.

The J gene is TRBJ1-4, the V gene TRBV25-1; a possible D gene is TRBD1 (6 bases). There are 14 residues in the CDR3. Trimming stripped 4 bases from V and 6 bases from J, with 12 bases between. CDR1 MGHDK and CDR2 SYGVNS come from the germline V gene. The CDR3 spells CASSGRGRYEKLFF. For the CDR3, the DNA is TGTGCCAGCAGTGGACGGGGGCGGTATGAAAAACTGTTTTTT.